The T cell receptor beta chain described here comes from a study of CD8+CD57+ T cells in acquired aplastic anemia. Study background: Sorting CD4+ and CD8+ cells gave DNA averaging approximately 3 ug.

Genomic DNA was employed as the template in profiling TCR beta VDJ and CDR3. TCRdb passed the reads through MiXCR, listing each CDR3 protein once. The sample consists of some 200,000 distinct CDR3 sequences, 40% to 60% of them appearing once. V was cut by 4 bases and J by 7 bases, with 11 bases left in between. Germline CDR1 is LNHDA and CDR2 is SQIVND (reference sequence). The CDR3 covers 13 residues. All sequencing subjects had displayed CD8+CD57+ cell expansion on flow cytometry. This clonotype was sampled from a human donor with aplastic anemia. This chain joins TRBV19 and TRBJ2-1; D possibly corresponds to TRBD1 (7 bases). What was sequenced was sorted CD4+, CD8+, or CD8+CD57+ T cells (not recorded which) from PBMCs. The CDR3 sequence: CASSTEGQNEQFF. The CDR3 nucleotides read TGTGCCAGTAGTACGGAGGGACAGAATGAGCAGTTCTTC.